This T cell receptor (beta chain) was identified in a study of shared clonotypes between healthy human individuals (TCRdb year 2020). With respect to the entire study: A few men and a couple of women, aged 18 to 49 years, made up the cohort. Between about 0.85 and 9.5 billion PBMCs per donor were obtained by leukapheresis. For each donor, CD4 naive and CD4 memory were each run on three plates, CD8 naive on two plates, and CD8 memory on one plate. Different laboratories and diverse techniques were used to prepare libraries and sequence TCR repertoires, to increase sequencing depth and limit assay-specific biases. To estimate repertoire size and how much clonotype sharing occurs between individuals, the study deeply sequenced the blood TCR repertoires of five healthy adults.

General conclusions and limits of the study: Naive subsets generally had larger estimated clonotype richness than memory subsets. Because the study included only a small number of donors, the genetic and exposure-history diversity represented was limited. Pairwise subsampling led to the expectation that sequencing depth would affect the degree of clonotype sharing among donors. Sampling was restricted to blood, and TCR repertoires in tissue are likely to differ from TCR repertoires in blood. About 5% of naive CD4, 3.5% of naive CD8, around 2.3% of memory CD4, and 0.35% to 0.4% of memory CD8 clonotypes were shared across a few donors. Incomplete sequencing was indicated by rarefaction of sorted-subset datasets, despite the large sequencing depth. Clonotypes shared by all four sorted-subset donors showed higher generation probabilities than non-shared clonotypes.

CDR1 and CDR2 are drawn from the germline V gene (reference sequence): SEHNR, FQNEAQ. Counted from cysteine to phenylalanine, this CDR3 has 18 amino acids. Just CDR3 DNA is preserved here, 54 bases in frame from base 1. V loses 4 bases, J loses 3 bases, and the germline ends lie 24 bases apart. This clone was seen a single time. This receptor's antigen is unknown. No base quality values were provided; no much bigger clone lies one nucleotide off. The donors were healthy, HIV-negative adults with no recently reported acute infections or vaccinations. Every donor was a Caucasian adult living in Nashville, Tennessee, USA. CD4+ T cells were enriched through magnetic negative selection, after which naive cells were positively selected on CD45RA and the remaining negative fraction served as the memory subset. Blood was obtained by leukapheresis, after which PBMCs were separated by Ficoll-Histopaque density gradient centrifugation and cryopreserved in liquid nitrogen vapor phase. Analytical flow cytometry was used to check the purity and quantity of every magnetically sorted T cell population. From each sorted fraction, genomic DNA was isolated and quantified by UV absorbance on a Nanodrop 2000c.

TCR CDR3 regions were amplified from genomic DNA by multiplex PCR using the deep immunoSEQ assay. Genomic DNA extracted from each cell subset was distributed evenly over all wells of several immunoSEQ 96-well plates, and each plate served as one replicate. For sorted subsets, each replicate PCR was loaded with 200 ng genomic DNA, equivalent to approximately 33,000 T cell genomes. The purified libraries were quantified using a Qubit 3.0 fluorometer, sized with a Bioanalyzer 2100, and then quantified again using the KAPA Library Quantification kit. Every immunoSEQ 96-well plate was sequenced on a dedicated single-read 150-cycle Illumina NextSeq 550 flow cell. Per the source publication's procedure: The immunoSEQ output contained only junctional sequences without quality scores, so filtering could not match that applied to full-length reads. To assign V/J genes and CDR3, sequences were annotated using PyIR, a Python wrapper for IgBLAST v1.9, with IMGT germline references. Reads were filtered out if the reads had weak V/J assignments (E-value above 1e-6), no CDR3, stop codons, out-of-frame junctions, or ambiguous translated residues. V3J clonotypes were defined as sequences sharing the same inferred V gene, J gene, and CDR3 amino acid sequence. Percentage overlap between repertoires was computed as shared unique clonotypes divided by the size of the smaller repertoire. Repertoire richness was assessed with RTK rarefaction, the Chao1 estimator, and Recon v2.1 estimates of unobserved clonotypes. For all TCRbeta clonotypes obtained by the gDNA method from a handful of donors, generation probabilities were computed with OLGA. TCRdb's version of the immuneACCESS table is confined to in-frame rearrangements and falls short of the full clone set. An unresolved V gene accounts for under half of the shortfall where checked; the remainder is of unknown origin. V, J and clone size reflect that table, while D and trimming were determined from the DNA. Within this sample are more than 2 million clones, with approximately 96% of them counted one time only. The ten largest make up around 0.13% of the sample.

This receptor chain uses TRBV7-9 and TRBJ1-1; the best D guess is TRBD1, with 5 bases matching. This TCR derives from a man younger than 30 in good health. Sample: naive CD4+ T cells sorted from blood. Sample cell subset or site, as interpreted from the label and publication: CD45RA+ positively selected. The DNA reads TGTGCCAGCAGCTCCTTACTGGGGGTGGGGTATGAGGACACTGAAGCTTTCTTT. This is translated as CASSSLLGVGYEDTEAFF.